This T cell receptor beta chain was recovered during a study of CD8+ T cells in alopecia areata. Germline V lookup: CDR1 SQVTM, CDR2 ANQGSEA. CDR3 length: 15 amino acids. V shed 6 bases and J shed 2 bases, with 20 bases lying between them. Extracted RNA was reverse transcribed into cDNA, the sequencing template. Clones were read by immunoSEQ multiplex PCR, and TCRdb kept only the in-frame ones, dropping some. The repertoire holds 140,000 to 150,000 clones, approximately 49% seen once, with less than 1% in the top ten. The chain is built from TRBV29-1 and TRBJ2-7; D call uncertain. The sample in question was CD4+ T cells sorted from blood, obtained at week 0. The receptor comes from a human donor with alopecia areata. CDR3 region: CSVPKLGALTYEQYF. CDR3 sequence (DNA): TGCAGCGTCCCCAAACTCGGAGCGCTTACCTACGAGCAGTACTTC.